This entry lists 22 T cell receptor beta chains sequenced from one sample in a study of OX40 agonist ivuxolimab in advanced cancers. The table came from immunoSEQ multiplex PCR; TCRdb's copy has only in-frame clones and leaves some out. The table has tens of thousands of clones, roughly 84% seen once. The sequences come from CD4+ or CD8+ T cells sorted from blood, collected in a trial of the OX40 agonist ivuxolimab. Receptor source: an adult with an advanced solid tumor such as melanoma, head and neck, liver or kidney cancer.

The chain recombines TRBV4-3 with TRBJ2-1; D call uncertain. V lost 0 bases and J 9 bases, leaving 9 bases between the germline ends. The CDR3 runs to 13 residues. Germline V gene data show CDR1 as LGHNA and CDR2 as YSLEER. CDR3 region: CASSQEGLGEQFF. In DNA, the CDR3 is TGCGCCAGCAGCCAAGAAGGCCTGGGTGAGCAGTTCTTC.

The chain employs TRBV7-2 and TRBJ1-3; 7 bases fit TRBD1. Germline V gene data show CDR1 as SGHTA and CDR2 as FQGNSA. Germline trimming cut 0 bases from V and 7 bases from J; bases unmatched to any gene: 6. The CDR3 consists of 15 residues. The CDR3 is CASSLARGGRNTIYF. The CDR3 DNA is TGTGCCAGCAGCTTAGCGCGAGGGGGCCGGAACACCATATATTTT.

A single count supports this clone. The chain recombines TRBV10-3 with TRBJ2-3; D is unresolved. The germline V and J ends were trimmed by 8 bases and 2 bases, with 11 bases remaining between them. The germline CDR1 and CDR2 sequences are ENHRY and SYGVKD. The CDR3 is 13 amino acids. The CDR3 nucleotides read TGTGCCATCTCGCAGGAAAACACAGATACGCAGTATTTT. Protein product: CAISQENTDTQYF.

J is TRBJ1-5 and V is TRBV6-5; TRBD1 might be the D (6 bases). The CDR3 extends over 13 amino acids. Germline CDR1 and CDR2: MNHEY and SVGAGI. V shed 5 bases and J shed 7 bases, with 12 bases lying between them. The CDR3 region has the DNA TGTGCCAGCAGTACAGGGTTCTACCAGCCCCAGCATTTT. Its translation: CASSTGFYQPQHF.

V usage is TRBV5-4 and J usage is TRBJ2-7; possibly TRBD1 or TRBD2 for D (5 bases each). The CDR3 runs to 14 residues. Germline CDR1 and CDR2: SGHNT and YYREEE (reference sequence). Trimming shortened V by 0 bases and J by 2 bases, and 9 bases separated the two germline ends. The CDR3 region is CASSLGDLPYEQYF. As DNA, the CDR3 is TGTGCCAGCAGCTTGGGGGACCTCCCCTACGAGCAGTACTTC.

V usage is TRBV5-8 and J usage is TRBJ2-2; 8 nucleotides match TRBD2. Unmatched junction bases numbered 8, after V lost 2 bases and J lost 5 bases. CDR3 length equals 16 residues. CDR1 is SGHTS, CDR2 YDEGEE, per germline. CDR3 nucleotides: TGTGCCAGCAGCTTTCGTCGCGGGGGGCGGACCGGGGAGCTGTTTTTT. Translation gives CASSFRRGGRTGELFF.

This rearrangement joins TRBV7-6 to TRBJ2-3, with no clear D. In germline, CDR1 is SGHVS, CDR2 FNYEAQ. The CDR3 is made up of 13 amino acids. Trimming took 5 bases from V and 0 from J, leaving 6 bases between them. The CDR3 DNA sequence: TGTGCCAGCAGCCCCGGGAGCACAGATACGCAGTATTTT. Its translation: CASSPGSTDTQYF.

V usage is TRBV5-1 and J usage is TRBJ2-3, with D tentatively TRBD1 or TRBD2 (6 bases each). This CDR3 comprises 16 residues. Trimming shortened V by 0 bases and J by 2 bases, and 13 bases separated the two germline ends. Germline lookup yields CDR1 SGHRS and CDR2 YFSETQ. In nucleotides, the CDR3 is TGCGCCAGCAGCTTGGGGTGGGGGGCGTCCACAGATACGCAGTATTTT. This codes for CASSLGWGASTDTQYF.

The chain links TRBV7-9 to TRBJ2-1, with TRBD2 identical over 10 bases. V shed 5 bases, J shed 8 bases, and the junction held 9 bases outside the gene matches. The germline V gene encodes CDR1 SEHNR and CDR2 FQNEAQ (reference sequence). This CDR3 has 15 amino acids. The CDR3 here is CASSPMGTSGDEQFF. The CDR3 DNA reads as TGTGCCAGCAGCCCGATGGGAACTAGCGGGGATGAGCAGTTCTTC.

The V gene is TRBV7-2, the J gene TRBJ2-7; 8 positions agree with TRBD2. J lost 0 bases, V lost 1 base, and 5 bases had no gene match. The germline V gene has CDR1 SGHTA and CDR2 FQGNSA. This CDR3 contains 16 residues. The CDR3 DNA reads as TGTGCCAGCAGCTTAGTCGGCGGGGGGCCCTCCTACGAGCAGTACTTC. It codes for CASSLVGGGPSYEQYF.

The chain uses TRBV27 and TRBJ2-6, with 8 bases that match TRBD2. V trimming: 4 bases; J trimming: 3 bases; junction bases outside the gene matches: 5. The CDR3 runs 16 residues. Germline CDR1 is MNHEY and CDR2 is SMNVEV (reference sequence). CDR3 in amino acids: CASSSGGAGGANVLTF. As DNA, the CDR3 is TGTGCCAGCAGTTCGGGGGGGGCTGGTGGGGCCAACGTCCTGACTTTC. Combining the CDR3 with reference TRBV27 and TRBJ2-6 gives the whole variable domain EAQVTQNPRYLITVTGKKLTVTCSQNMNHEYMSWYRQDPGLGLRQIYYSMNVEVTDKGDVPEGYKVSRKEKRNFPLILESPSPNQTSLYFCASSSGGAGGANVLTFGAGSRLTVL.

CDR3 sequence: CASASGASYGYTF. The CDR3 nucleotides are TGTGCCAGCGCCTCTGGGGCGAGCTATGGCTACACCTTC. The chain employs TRBV6-5 and TRBJ1-2; perhaps TRBD1 as D (5 bases). CDR1 and CDR2 from the germline V gene are MNHEY and SVGAGI. V dropped 8 bases and J dropped 4 bases, with 14 bases sitting between them. This CDR3 has 13 residues.

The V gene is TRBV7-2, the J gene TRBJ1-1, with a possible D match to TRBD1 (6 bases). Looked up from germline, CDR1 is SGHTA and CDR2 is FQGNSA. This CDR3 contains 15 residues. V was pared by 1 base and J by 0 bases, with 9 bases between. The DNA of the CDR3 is TGTGCCAGCAGCTTAGGACAGGTGATGAACACTGAAGCTTTCTTT. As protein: CASSLGQVMNTEAFF.

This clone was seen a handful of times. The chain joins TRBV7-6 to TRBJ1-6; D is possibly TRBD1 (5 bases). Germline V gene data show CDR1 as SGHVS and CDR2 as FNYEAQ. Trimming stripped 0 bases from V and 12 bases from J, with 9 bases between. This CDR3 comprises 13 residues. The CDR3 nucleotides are TGTGCCAGCAGCTTAGCCTTTGACAGACCCCTCCACTTT. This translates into CASSLAFDRPLHF.

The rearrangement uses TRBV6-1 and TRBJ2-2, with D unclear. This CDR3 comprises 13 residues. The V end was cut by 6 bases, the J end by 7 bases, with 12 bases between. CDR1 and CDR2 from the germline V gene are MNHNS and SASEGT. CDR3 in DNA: TGTGCCAGCAGCGTCGGACGCGGCGGGGAGCTGTTTTTT. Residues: CASSVGRGGELFF.

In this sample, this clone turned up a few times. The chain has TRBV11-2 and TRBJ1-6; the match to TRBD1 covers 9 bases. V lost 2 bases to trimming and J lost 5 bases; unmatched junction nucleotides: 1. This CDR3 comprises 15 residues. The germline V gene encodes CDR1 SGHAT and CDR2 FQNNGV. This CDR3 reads CASSLRTGDNSPLHF. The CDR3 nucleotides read TGTGCCAGCAGCTTACGGACAGGGGATAATTCACCCCTCCACTTT.

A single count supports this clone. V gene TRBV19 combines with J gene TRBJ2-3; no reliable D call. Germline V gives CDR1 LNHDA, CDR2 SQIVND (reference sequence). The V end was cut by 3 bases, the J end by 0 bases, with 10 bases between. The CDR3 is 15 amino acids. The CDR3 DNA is TGTGCCAGTAGTATCGGCATTAGTAGCACAGATACGCAGTATTTT. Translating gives CASSIGISSTDTQYF.

The CDR3 DNA reads as TGTGCCAGCAGCTTAGAGGGCAGGGGGAGGTCTTCGGCCTATAATTCACCCCTCCACTTT. Its translation: CASSLEGRGRSSAYNSPLHF. The chain has TRBV11-2 and TRBJ1-6; 7 nucleotides line up with TRBD1. Per the germline V gene, CDR1 is SGHAT and CDR2 is FQNNGV. V gave up 0 bases and J gave up 2 bases; unmatched junction bases: 13. This CDR3 has 20 amino acids. The variable domain in full, with the rest retrieved from reference TRBV11-2 and TRBJ1-6, is EAGVAQSPRYKIIEKRQSVAFWCNPISGHATLYWYQQILGQGPKLLIQFQNNGVVDDSQLPKDRFSAERLKGVDSTLKIQPAKLEDSAVYLCASSLEGRGRSSAYNSPLHFGNGTRLTVT.

This CDR3 is CASSLRPSGNTIYF. Here the CDR3 DNA reads TGTGCCAGCAGTCTGAGGCCCTCTGGAAACACCATATATTTT. This rearrangement joins TRBV7-2 to TRBJ1-3; D unclear. Deletions cut 6 bases from V and 0 bases from J, with 9 bases between. CDR3 length equals 14 residues. CDR1 SGHTA and CDR2 FQGNSA come from the germline V gene.

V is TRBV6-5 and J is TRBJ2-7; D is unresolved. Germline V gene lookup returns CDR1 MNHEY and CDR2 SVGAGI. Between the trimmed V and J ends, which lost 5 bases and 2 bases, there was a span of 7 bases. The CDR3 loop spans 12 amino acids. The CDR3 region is CASSPLTYEQYF. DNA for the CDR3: TGTGCCAGCAGTCCCCTAACCTACGAGCAGTACTTC.

The CDR3 is CASSQVAGQGAQDTQYF. The CDR3 DNA follows: TGCGCCAGCAGCCAAGTAGCGGGACAGGGGGCGCAAGATACGCAGTATTTT. V usage is TRBV4-1 and J usage is TRBJ2-3, with 12 bases matching TRBD1. This CDR3 spans 17 amino acids. Germline loops: CDR1 MGHRA, CDR2 YSYEKL. V dropped 1 base and J dropped 5; count of bases not matched to a gene: 7.

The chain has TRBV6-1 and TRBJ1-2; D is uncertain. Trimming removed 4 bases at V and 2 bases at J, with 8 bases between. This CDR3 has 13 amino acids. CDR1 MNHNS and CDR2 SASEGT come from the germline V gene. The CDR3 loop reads CASSVSGNYGYTF. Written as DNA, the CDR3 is TGTGCCAGCAGTGTATCAGGAAACTATGGCTACACCTTC.